This TCR beta chain was documented in a study of T cell clonotyping in hematopoietic cell transplantation. Regarding the study as a whole: Pathologically expanded recipient clonotypes increased progressively from day 30 to day 180 as diversity fell. No sorting was done, leaving CD4 and CD8 contributions mixed.

CDR3 length equals 17 residues. The germline V gene has CDR1 MGHRA and CDR2 YSYEKL. V was clipped by 7 bases and J by 2 bases; unmatched bases: 15. As to this clone: What it binds is not known.

Sequencing was performed with immunoSEQ multiplex PCR; in TCRdb, only in-frame clones are kept and a portion is missing. This table has 65,000 to 75,000 clones, around 94% appearing once. The receptor was isolated from a man aged 45-65 years in good health. Some clones in this sample may be carry-over from other donors' samples. Source material: peripheral blood mononuclear cells. The chain links TRBV4-1 to TRBJ1-1, with 8 bases that match TRBD1. CDR3 amino acids: CASNPLGAGGPNTEAFF. The CDR3 DNA follows: TGCGCCAGCAACCCACTCGGGGCAGGGGGCCCAAACACTGAAGCTTTCTTT.